The T cell receptor (beta chain) under discussion was sequenced for a study of blood T cell repertoires in COVID-19. For the study at large: T cells, B-cell-depleted T cells, or PBMCs provided the cDNA or gDNA that served as material.

V was clipped by 5 bases and J by 10 bases; unmatched bases: 10. CDR3 size: 15 residues. Germline values: CDR1 SGDLS, CDR2 YYNGEE. Method: immunoSEQ multiplex PCR; TCRdb's copy keeps in-frame clones and lacks some. In the table there are more than 80,000 clones, about 85% of which are singletons. Enrolment of Seattle patients took place during active infection, and they were followed longitudinally. The source material was peripheral blood. This sequence originates from a woman older than 75 with COVID-19, enrolled during active disease. The rearrangement uses TRBV9 and TRBJ2-1, with 12 bases matching TRBD2. The CDR3, as DNA: TGTGCCAGCAGTTGGACTAGCGGGACGAGCGTGGAGCAGTTCTTC. Its translation is CASSWTSGTSVEQFF. Complete variable domain (other parts from reference TRBV9 and TRBJ2-1): DSGVTQTPKHLITATGQRVTLRCSPRSGDLSVYWYQQSLDQGLQFLIQYYNGEERAKGNILERFSAQQFPDLHSELNLSSLELGDSALYFCASSWTSGTSVEQFFGPGTRLTVL.